This T cell receptor (beta chain) was recorded in a study of OX40 agonist ivuxolimab in advanced cancers. In the study overall: Patients undergoing dose escalation presented with hepatocellular carcinoma, melanoma, renal cell or head and neck cancer.

This CDR3 has 14 amino acids. V lost 0 bases and J 6 bases, leaving 12 bases between the germline ends. From germline, CDR1 is SGHRS and CDR2 YFSETQ. The assay was immunoSEQ multiplex PCR, and TCRdb's table has in-frame clones only and misses some. The table includes more than 40,000 clones, just over 85% detected once. The chain couples TRBV5-1 to TRBJ2-5; D is perhaps TRBD2 (5 bases). The sequenced sample was CD4+ or CD8+ T cells sorted from blood, obtained in a trial of the OX40 agonist ivuxolimab. This clonotype originated in an adult with an advanced solid tumor such as melanoma, head and neck, liver or kidney cancer. This CDR3 is CASSLEQAGKTQYF. CDR3 DNA: TGCGCCAGCAGCTTGGAACAAGCCGGGAAGACCCAGTACTTC.